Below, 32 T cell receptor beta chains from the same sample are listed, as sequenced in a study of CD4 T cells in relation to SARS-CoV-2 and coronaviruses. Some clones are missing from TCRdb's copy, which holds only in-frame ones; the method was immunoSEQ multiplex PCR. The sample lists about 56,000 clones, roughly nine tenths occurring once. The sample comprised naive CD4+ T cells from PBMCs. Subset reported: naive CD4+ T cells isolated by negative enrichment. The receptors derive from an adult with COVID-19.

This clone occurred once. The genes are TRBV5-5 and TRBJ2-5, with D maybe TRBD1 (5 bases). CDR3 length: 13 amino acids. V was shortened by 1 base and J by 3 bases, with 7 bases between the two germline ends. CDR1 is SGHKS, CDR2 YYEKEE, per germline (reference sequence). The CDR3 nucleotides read TGTGCCAGCAGCTTGAGGGGTAAAGAGACCCAGTACTTC. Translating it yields CASSLRGKETQYF.

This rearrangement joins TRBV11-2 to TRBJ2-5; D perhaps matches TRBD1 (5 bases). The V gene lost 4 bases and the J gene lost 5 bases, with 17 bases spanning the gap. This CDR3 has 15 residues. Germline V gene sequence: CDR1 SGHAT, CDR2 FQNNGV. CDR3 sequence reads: CASSSHQGLGETQYF. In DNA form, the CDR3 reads TGTGCCAGCAGCTCCCACCAGGGCCTAGGGGAGACCCAGTACTTC.

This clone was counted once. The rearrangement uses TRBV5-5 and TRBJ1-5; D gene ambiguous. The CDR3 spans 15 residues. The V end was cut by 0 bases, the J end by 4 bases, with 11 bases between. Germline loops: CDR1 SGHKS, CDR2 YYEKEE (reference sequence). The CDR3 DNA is TGTGCCAGCAGCTTGGGGTCGGCAGGTAATCAGCCCCAGCATTTT. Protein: CASSLGSAGNQPQHF.

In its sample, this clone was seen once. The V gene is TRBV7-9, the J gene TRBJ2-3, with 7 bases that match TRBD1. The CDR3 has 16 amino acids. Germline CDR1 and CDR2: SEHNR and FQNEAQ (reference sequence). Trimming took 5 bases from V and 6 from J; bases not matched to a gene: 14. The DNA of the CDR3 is TGTGCCAGCAGCCCACGAGGGACAGCCTCTCCGGATACGCAGTATTTT. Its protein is CASSPRGTASPDTQYF. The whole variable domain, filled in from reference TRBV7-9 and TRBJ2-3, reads DTGVSQNPRHKITKRGQNVTFRCDPISEHNRLYWYRQTLGQGPEFLTYFQNEAQLEKSRLLSDRFSAERPKGSFSTLEIQRTEQGDSAMYLCASSPRGTASPDTQYFGPGTRLTVL.

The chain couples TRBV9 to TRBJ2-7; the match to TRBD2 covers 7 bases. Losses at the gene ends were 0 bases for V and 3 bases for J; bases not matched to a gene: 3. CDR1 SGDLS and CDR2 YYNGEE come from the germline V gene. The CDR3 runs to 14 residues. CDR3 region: CASSVVGEGYEQYF. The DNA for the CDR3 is TGTGCCAGCAGCGTAGTGGGGGAGGGCTACGAGCAGTACTTC.

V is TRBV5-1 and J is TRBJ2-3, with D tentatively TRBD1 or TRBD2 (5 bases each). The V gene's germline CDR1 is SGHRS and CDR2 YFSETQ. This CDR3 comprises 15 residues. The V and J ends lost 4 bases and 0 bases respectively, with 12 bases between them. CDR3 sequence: CASSPGAGSTDTQYF. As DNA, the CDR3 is TGCGCCAGCAGCCCCGGGGCGGGCAGCACAGATACGCAGTATTTT.

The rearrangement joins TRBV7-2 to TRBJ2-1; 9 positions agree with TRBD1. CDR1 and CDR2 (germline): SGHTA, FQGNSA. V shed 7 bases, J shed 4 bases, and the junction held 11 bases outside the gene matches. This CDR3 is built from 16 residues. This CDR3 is CASTRDRANSYNEQFF. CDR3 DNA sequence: TGTGCCAGCACCCGGGACAGGGCCAATAGTTACAATGAGCAGTTCTTC.

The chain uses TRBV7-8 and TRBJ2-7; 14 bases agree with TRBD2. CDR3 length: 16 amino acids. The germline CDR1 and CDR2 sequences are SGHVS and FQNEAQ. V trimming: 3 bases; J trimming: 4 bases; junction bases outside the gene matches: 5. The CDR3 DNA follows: TGTGCCAGCAGCTTCGGACTAGCGGGAGGTAGATACGAGCAGTACTTC. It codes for CASSFGLAGGRYEQYF. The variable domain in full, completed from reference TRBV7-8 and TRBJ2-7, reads GAGVSQSPRYKVAKRGQDVALRCDPISGHVSLFWYQQALGQGPEFLTYFQNEAQLDKSGLPSDRFFAERPEGSVSTLKIQRTQQEDSAVYLCASSFGLAGGRYEQYFGPGTRLTVT.

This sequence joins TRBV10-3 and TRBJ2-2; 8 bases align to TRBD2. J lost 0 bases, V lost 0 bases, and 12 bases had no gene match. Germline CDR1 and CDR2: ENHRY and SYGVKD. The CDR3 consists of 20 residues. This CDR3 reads CAISESRGLARFTNTGELFF. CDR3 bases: TGTGCCATCAGTGAGTCCAGAGGACTAGCTAGATTTACGAACACCGGGGAGCTGTTTTTT.

In nucleotides, the CDR3 is TGTGCCAGCAGCTTAGTTCTAGCGGGAGAGACCCAGTACTTC. It codes for CASSLVLAGETQYF. The gene calls are TRBV7-2 and TRBJ2-5; TRBD2 aligns across 8 bases. CDR1 is SGHTA and CDR2 is FQGNSA in the germline V gene. With V trimmed by 1 base and J by 4 bases, 2 bases remained unmatched. The CDR3 is 14 residues long.

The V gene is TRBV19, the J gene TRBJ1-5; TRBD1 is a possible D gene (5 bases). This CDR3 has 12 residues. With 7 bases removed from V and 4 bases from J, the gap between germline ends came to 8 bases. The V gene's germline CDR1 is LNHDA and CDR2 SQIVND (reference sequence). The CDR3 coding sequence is TGTGCCAGTAAAGGGGAGAATCAGCCCCAGCATTTT. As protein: CASKGENQPQHF.

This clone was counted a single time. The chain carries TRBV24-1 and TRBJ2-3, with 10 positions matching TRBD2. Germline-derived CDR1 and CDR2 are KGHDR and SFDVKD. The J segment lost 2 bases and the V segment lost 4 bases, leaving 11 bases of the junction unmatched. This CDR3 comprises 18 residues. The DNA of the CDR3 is TGTGCCACCAGTGACAACTTCGGACTAGCGGACCTCACAGATACGCAGTATTTT. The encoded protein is CATSDNFGLADLTDTQYF.

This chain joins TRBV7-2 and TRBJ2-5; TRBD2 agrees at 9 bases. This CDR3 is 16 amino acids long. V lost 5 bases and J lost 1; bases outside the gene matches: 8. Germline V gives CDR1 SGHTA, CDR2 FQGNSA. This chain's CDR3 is CASSPHRLAAQETQYF. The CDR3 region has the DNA TGTGCCAGCAGCCCTCACCGACTAGCGGCCCAAGAGACCCAGTACTTC.

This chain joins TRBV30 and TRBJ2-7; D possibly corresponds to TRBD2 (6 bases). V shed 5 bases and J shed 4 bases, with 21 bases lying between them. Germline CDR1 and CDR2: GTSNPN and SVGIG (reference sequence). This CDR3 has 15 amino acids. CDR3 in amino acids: CAWGGFRRDGYEQYF. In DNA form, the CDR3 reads TGTGCCTGGGGCGGGTTTAGGCGGGACGGGTACGAGCAGTACTTC.

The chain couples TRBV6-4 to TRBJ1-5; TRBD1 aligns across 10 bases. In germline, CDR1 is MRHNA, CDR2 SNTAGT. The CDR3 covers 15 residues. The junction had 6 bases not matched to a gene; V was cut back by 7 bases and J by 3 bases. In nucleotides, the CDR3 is TGTGCCAGCACTTCCGGGACAGGGGCCAATCAGCCCCAGCATTTT. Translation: CASTSGTGANQPQHF.

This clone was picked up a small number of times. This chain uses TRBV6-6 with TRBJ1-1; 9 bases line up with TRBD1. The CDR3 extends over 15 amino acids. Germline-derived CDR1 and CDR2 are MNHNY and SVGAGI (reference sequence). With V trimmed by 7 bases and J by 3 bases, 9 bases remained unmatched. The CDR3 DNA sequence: TGTGCCAGCACCGGGACAGGGCTAGGGGACACTGAAGCTTTCTTT. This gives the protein CASTGTGLGDTEAFF.

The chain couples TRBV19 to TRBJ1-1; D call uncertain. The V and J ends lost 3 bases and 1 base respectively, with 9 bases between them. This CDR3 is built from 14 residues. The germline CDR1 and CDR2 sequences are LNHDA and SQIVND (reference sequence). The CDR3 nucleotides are TGTGCCAGTAGTATCGGGCACACGAACACTGAAGCTTTCTTT. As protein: CASSIGHTNTEAFF.

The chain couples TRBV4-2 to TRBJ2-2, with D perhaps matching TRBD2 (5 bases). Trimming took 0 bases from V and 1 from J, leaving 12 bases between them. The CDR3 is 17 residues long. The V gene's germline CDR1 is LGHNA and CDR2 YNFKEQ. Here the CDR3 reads CASSQDRRVWNTGELFF. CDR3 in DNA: TGTGCCAGCAGCCAAGATCGGCGGGTCTGGAACACCGGGGAGCTGTTTTTT.

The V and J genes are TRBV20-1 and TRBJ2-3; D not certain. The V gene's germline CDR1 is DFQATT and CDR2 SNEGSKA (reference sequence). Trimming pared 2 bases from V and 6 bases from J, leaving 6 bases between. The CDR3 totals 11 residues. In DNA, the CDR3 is TGCAGTGCTAGAACAGTGGATACGCAGTATTTT. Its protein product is CSARTVDTQYF.

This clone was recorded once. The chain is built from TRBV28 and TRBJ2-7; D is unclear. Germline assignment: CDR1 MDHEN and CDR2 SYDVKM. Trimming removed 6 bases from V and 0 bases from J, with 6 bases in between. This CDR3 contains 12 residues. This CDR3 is CASRAGSYEQYF. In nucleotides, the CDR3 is TGTGCCAGCAGGGCAGGCTCCTACGAGCAGTACTTC.

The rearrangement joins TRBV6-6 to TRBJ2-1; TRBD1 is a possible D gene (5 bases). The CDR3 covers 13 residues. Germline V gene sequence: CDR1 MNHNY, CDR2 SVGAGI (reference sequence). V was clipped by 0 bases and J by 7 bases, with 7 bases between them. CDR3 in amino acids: CASSYSGQNEQFF. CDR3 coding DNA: TGTGCCAGCAGTTACTCGGGGCAGAATGAGCAGTTCTTC.

The DNA of the CDR3 is TGTGCCAGCAGCCGGGACAGCACGGACACCGGGGAGCTGTTTTTT. Encoded protein: CASSRDSTDTGELFF. The chain employs TRBV2 and TRBJ2-2; 7 positions agree with TRBD1. V shed 6 bases, J shed 3 bases, and the junction held 7 bases outside the gene matches. This CDR3 has 15 amino acids. Germline loops: CDR1 SNHLY, CDR2 FYNNEI. The full variable domain, in which reference TRBV2 and TRBJ2-2 provide the parts outside the CDR3, is EPEVTQTPSHQVTQMGQEVILRCVPISNHLYFYWYRQILGQKVEFLVSFYNNEISEKSEIFDDQFSVERPDGSNFTLKIRSTKLEDSAMYFCASSRDSTDTGELFFGEGSRLTVL.

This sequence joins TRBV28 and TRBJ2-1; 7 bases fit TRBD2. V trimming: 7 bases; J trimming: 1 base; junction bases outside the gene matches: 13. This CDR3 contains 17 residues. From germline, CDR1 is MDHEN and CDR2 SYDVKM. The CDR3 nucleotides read TGTGCCAGCATACTCTCTGGCGGGAGTAGTTCCTACAATGAGCAGTTCTTC. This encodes CASILSGGSSSYNEQFF.

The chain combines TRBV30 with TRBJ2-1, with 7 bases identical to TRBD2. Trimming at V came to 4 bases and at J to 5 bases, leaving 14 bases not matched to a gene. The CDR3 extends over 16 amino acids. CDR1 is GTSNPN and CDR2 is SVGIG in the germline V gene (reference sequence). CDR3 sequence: CAWKRWKEGGNNEQFF. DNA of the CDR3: TGTGCCTGGAAGAGATGGAAGGAGGGAGGGAACAATGAGCAGTTCTTC.

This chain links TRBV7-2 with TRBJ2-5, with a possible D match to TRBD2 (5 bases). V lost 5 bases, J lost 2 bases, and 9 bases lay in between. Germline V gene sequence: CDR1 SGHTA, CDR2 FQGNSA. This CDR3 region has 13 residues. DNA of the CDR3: TGTGCCAGCAGCAAGGAGCGGCAAGAGACCCAGTACTTC. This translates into CASSKERQETQYF.

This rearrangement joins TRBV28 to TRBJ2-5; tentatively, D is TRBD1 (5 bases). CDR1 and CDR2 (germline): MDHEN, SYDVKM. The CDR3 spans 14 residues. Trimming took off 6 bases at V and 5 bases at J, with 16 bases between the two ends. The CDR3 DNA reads TGTGCCAGCAGGTCTCCAGGGATGGAGGAGACCCAGTACTTC. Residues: CASRSPGMEETQYF.

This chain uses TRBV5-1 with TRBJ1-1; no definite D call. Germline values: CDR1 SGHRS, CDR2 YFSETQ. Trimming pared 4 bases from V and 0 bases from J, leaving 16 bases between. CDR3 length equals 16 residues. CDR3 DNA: TGCGCCAGCAGCGCCACGATGGCAGGCATGAACACTGAAGCTTTCTTT. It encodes CASSATMAGMNTEAFF.

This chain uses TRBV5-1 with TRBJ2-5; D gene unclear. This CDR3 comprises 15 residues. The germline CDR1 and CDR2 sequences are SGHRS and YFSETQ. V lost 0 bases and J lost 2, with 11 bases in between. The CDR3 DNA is TGCGCCAGCAGCTTGGCCTCGCTGTCACAAGAGACCCAGTACTTC. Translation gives CASSLASLSQETQYF. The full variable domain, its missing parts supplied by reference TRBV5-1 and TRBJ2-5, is KAGVTQTPRYLIKTRGQQVTLSCSPISGHRSVSWYQQTPGQGLQFLFEYFSETQRNKGNFPGRFSGRQFSNSRSEMNVSTLELGDSALYLCASSLASLSQETQYFGPGTRLLVL.

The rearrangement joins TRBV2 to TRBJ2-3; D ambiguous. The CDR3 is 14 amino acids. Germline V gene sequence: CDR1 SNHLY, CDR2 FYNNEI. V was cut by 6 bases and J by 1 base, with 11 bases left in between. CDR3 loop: CASRFSQGTDTQYF. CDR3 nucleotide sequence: TGTGCCAGCAGATTTTCGCAGGGCACAGATACGCAGTATTTT.

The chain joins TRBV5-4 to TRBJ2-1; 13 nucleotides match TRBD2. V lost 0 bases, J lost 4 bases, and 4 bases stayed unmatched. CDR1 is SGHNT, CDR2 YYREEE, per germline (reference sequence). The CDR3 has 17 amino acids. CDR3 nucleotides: TGTGCCAGCAGCTTGGCCAGGGGACTAGCGGGATACAATGAGCAGTTCTTC. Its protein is CASSLARGLAGYNEQFF.

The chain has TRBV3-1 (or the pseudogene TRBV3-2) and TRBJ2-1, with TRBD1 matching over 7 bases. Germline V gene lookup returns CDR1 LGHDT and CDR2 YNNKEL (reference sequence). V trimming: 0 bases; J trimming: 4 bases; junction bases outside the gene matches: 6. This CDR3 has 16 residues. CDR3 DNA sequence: TGTGCCAGCAGCCAAGATGTGCCAGGGGGTTACAATGAGCAGTTCTTC. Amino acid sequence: CASSQDVPGGYNEQFF.

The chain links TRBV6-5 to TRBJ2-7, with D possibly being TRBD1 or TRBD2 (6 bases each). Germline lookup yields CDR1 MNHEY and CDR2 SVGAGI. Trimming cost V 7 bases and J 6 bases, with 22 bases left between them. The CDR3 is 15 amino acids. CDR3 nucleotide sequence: TGTGCCAGCACTCCTTCTGGGGGGCGGTCGGGCGAGCAGTACTTC. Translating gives CASTPSGGRSGEQYF.